The present T cell receptor beta chain was sequenced within a study of blood T cell repertoires in COVID-19. Across the study: T cells, B-cell-depleted T cells, or PBMCs provided the cDNA or gDNA that served as material.

The CDR3 contains 12 residues. Germline values: CDR1 SEHNR, CDR2 FQNEAQ (reference sequence). Between the trimmed V and J ends, which lost 5 bases and 8 bases, there was a span of 12 bases. A single count supports this clone. Profiling relied on immunoSEQ multiplex PCR, and the TCRdb table lists in-frame clones only, not all of them. The repertoire holds roughly 250,000 clones, with 75% to 90% as singletons. The specimen sequenced was peripheral blood. The V gene is TRBV7-9, the J gene TRBJ1-1, with D tentatively TRBD1 (5 bases). The TCR sequence derives from a woman aged 60 to 75 with active or convalescent COVID-19. The CDR3 sequence is CASSLRPGEAFF. CDR3 bases: TGTGCCAGCAGCCTAAGACCAGGGGAAGCTTTCTTT.